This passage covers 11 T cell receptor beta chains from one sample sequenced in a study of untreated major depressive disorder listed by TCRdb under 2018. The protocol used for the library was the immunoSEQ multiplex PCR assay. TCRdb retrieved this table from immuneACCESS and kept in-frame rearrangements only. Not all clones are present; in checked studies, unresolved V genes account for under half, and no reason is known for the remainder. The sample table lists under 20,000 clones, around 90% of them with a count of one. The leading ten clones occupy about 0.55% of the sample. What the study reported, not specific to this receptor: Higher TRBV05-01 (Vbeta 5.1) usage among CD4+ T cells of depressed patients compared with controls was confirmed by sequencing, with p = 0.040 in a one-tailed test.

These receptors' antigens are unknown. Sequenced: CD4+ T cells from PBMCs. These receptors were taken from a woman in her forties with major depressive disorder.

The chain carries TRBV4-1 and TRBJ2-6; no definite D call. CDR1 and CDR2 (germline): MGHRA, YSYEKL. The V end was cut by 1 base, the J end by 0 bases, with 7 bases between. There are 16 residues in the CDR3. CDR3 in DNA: TGCGCCAGCAGCCAAGGACGGCGCTCTGGGGCCAACGTCCTGACTTTC. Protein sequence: CASSQGRRSGANVLTF.

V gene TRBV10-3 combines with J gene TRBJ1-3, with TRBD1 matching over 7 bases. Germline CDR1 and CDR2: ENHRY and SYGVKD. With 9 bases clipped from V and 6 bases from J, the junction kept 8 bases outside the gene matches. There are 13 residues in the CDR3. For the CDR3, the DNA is TGTGCCATATCGACAGGGAATGAAAACACCATATATTTT. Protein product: CAISTGNENTIYF.

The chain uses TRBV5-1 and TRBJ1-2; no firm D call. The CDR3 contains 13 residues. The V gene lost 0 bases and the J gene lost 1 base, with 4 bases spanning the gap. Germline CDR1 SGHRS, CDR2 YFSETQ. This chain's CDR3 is CASSLGLNYGYTF. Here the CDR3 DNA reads TGCGCCAGCAGCTTGGGCCTTAACTATGGCTACACCTTC.

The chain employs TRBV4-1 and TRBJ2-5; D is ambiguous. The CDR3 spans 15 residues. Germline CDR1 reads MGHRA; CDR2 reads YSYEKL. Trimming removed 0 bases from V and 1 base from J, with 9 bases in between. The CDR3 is CASSQDPRFQETQYF. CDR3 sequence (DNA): TGCGCCAGCAGCCAAGATCCCCGGTTCCAAGAGACCCAGTACTTC.

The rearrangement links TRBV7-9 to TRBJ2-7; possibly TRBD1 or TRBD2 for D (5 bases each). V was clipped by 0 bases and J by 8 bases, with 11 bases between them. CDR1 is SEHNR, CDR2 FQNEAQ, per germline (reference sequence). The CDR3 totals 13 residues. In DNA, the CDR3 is TGTGCCAGCAGCTTAGCGGGGACGGAGAAGCAGTACTTC. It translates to CASSLAGTEKQYF.

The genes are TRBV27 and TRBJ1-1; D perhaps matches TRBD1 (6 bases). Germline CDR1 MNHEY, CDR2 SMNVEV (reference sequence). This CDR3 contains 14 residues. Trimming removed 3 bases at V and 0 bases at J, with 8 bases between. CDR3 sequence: CASSFGQMNTEAFF. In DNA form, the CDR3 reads TGTGCCAGCAGTTTTGGACAGATGAACACTGAAGCTTTCTTT.

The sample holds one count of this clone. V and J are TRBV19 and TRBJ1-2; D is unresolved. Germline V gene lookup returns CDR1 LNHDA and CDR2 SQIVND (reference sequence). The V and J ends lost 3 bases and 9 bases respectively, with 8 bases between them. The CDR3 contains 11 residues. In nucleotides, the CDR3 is TGTGCCAGTAGTATTTCCGAAAGCTACACCTTC. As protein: CASSISESYTF.

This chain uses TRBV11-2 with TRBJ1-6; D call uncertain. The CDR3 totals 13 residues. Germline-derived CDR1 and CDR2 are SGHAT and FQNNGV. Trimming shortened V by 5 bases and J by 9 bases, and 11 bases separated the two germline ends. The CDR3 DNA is TGTGCCAGCAGCCCGTTGGCCGGTTCACCCCTCCACTTT. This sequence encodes CASSPLAGSPLHF.

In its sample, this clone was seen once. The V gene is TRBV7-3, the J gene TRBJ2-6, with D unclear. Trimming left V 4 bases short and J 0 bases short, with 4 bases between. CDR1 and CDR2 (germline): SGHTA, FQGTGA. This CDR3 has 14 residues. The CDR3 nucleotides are TGTGCCAGCAGCTCCAGCTCTGGGGCCAACGTCCTGACTTTC. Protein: CASSSSSGANVLTF.

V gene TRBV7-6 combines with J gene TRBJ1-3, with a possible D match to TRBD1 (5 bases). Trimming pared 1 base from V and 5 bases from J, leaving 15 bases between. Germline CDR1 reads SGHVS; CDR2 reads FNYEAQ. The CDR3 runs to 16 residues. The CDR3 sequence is CASSLGSRGSRNTIYF. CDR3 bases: TGTGCCAGCAGCTTAGGTTCGAGGGGAAGTAGAAACACCATATATTTT.

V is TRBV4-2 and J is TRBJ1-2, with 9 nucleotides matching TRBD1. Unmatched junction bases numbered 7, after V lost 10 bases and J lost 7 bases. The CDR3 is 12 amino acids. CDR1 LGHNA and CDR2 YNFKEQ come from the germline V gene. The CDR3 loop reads CAIRDRVGGYTF. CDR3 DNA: TGTGCCATCCGGGACAGGGTTGGTGGCTACACCTTC.